This TCR beta chain was sequenced for a study of T-cell memory formation after mild COVID-19. Only a few counts were recorded for this clonotype. Constant-segment primers were used for 5'RACE, and the resulting TCR alpha and TCR beta cDNA libraries carried sample barcodes and UMIs. TCRdb itself ran the 5' RACE reads through MiXCR, one entry per CDR3 protein. The data contain about 560,000 distinct CDR3 sequences, 17% of them singletons. V was clipped by 10 bases and J by 2 bases, with 6 bases between them. The CDR3 loop spans 11 amino acids. The source of this sequence is an adult woman who had mild COVID-19 (a few samples of this study predate the infection). Cell type and time point are not known. The chain recombines TRBV12-3 or TRBV12-4 with TRBJ2-1; D not resolved. Sequenced input: PBMCs or a T cell subset sorted from them (not recorded which). As DNA, the CDR3 is TGTGCCACCGAGGCCTACAATGAGCAGTTCTTC. This gives the protein CATEAYNEQFF.